The 8 T cell receptor beta chains listed next were all sequenced from one sample in a study of T cells in women clearing cervical HPV infection. Profiling relied on immunoSEQ multiplex PCR, and the TCRdb table lists in-frame clones only, not all of them. Reported are 28,000 or so clones; the ten largest clones contain 7.5% to 10%. Sample: blood buffy coat. The receptors derive from a woman between 18 and 70 years old with a cervical HPV16 infection that either progressed to CIN3+ or cleared (not recorded which).

Regarding this clone: The read falls 3 residues short of the CDR3 end, and the missing part is taken from the germline J gene. The V call is TRBV13, the J call TRBJ2-7, with D unclear. Trimming stripped 3 bases from V and 4 bases from J, with 7 bases between. CDR1 and CDR2 from the germline V gene are PRHDT and FYEKMQ (reference sequence). The CDR3 is 12 amino acids. The CDR3 protein is CASSFGAYEQYF. The CDR3 DNA, read in part, is TGTGCCAGCAGCTTCGGAGCGTACGAG.

Remarks on this clone: Read data end 3 residues before the CDR3 end; the end is taken from the germline J gene. The V and J genes are TRBV19 and TRBJ1-5; 8 nucleotides agree with TRBD1. Trimming cost V 10 bases and J 5 bases; bases outside gene matches: 10. The CDR3 loop spans 14 amino acids. Germline-derived CDR1 and CDR2 are LNHDA and SQIVND (reference sequence). CDR3 bases read: TGTGCCACTAAGGGGAACAGGGGGTATCAGCCC. Amino acids: CATKGNRGYQP. From start to end, the CDR3 is CATKGNRGYQPQHF.

The part of the CDR3 DNA that was read is TGCGCCAGCAGCTTGGCAGGATCACCA. This sequence encodes CASSLAGSP. The whole CDR3 region reads CASSLAGSPLFF. The genes are TRBV5-1 and TRBJ1-4, with D hard to call. The read ends 3 residues shy of where the CDR3 ends; the end is completed using the germline J gene. Germline CDR1 is SGHRS and CDR2 is YFSETQ. This CDR3 region has 12 residues.

Of note for this clone: At one boundary the junction diverges from the germline segment, which might be a read error. The read finishes 3 residues shy of the CDR3 end, and the germline J gene is used to complete it. The same CDR3 also results from other DNA sequences found in this sample. This chain joins TRBV7-6 and TRBJ2-2; 12 nucleotides agree with TRBD1. Per germline, CDR1 SGHVS and CDR2 FNYEAQ. The CDR3 sequence is 15 residues long. The DNA read from the CDR3 is TGTGCTAGCAGCCCGGGACAGGGGGCTTACGGGGAG. Its protein is CASSPGQGAYGE. The whole CDR3 sequence is CASSPGQGAYGELFF.

Concerning this clone: The DNA ends 3 residues before the CDR3 does, and the rest of the CDR3 is filled in from the germline J gene. The rearrangement joins TRBV20-1 to TRBJ1-5; 10 bases are shared with TRBD1. Trimming removed 6 bases from V and 5 bases from J; junction bases left unmatched: 7. There are 14 residues in the CDR3. In germline, CDR1 is DFQATT, CDR2 SNEGSKA (reference sequence). The CDR3 reads CSALDRGFDQPQHF. The DNA read from the CDR3 is TGCAGTGCCCTGGACAGGGGGTTCGATCAGCCC.

The covered CDR3 bases are TGCAGCGTTGATACAGGGGACACTGAA. It encodes CSVDTGDTE. The CDR3, in full, reads CSVDTGDTEAFF. The genes are TRBV29-1 and TRBJ1-1, with 7 bases lining up with TRBD1. With the read ending 3 residues before the CDR3 end, the germline J gene is used to fill in that end. The CDR3 has 12 amino acids. Trimming cost V 3 bases and J 3 bases; bases outside gene matches: 1. Germline V gene lookup returns CDR1 SQVTM and CDR2 ANQGSEA.

Comments on this clone: One end of the junction is discordant with germline, which a read error may explain. From the germline J gene comes the end of the CDR3, since the read stops 3 residues before it. This CDR3 is also generated by other DNA sequences in the sample. The V call is TRBV6-2 or TRBV6-3, the J call TRBJ1-6, with D unclear. Per the germline V gene, CDR1 is MNHEY and CDR2 is SVGEGT. CDR3 size: 17 residues. CDR3 DNA (partial): TGTGCCAGCAGCTACTCGTCGCGAAGCTCCTATAATTCACCC. This gives the protein CASSYSSRSSYNSP. The CDR3 in full is CASSYSSRSSYNSPLHF.

Remarks on this clone: The read terminates 3 residues ahead of where the CDR3 ends, so the germline J gene completes it. This rearrangement joins TRBV5-1 to TRBJ2-7; the D gene is possibly TRBD1 (7 bases). Looked up from germline, CDR1 is SGHRS and CDR2 is YFSETQ. This CDR3 has 16 amino acids. V was shortened by 3 bases and J by 0 bases, with 16 bases between the two germline ends. The sequenced part of the CDR3 DNA is TGCGCCAGCAGCTGGACTACAGGGGTATCCTCCTACGAG. Its protein is CASSWTTGVSSYE. The entire CDR3 sequence reads CASSWTTGVSSYEQYF.